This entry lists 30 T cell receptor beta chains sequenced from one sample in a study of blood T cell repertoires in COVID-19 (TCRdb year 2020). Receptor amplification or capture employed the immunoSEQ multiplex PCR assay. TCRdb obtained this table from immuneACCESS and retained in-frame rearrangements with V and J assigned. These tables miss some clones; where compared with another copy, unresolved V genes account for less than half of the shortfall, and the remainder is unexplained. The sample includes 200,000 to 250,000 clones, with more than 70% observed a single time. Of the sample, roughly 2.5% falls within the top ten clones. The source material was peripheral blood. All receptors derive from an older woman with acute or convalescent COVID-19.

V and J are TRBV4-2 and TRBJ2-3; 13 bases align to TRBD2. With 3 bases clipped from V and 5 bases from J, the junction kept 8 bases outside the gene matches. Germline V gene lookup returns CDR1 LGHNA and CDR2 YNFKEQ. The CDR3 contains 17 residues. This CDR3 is CASSQGLAGLGGDTQYF. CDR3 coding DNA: TGTGCCAGCAGCCAGGGACTAGCGGGACTCGGGGGAGATACGCAGTATTTT.

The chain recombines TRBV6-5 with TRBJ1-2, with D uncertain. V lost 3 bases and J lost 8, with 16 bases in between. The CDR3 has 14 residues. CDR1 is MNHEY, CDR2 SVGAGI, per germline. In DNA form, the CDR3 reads TGTGCCAGCAGTTATCTCGAGTCTTCGGAGGGCTACACCTTC. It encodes CASSYLESSEGYTF.

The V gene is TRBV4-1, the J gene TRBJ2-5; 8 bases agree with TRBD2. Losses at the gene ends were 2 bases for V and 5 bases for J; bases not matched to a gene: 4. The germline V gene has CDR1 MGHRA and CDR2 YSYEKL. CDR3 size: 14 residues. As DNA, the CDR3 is TGCGCCAGCAGCCAAACCCGGGGGGGTGAGACCCAGTACTTC. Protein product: CASSQTRGGETQYF.

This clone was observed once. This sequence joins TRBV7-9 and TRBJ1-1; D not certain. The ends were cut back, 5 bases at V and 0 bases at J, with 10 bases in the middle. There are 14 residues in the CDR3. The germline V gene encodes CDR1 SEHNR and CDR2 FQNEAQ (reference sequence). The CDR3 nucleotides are TGTGCCAGCAGCGCGGCACCTTTGAACACTGAAGCTTTCTTT. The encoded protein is CASSAAPLNTEAFF. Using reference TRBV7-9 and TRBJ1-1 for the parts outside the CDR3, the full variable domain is DTGVSQNPRHKITKRGQNVTFRCDPISEHNRLYWYRQTLGQGPEFLTYFQNEAQLEKSRLLSDRFSAERPKGSFSTLEIQRTEQGDSAMYLCASSAAPLNTEAFFGQGTRLTVV.

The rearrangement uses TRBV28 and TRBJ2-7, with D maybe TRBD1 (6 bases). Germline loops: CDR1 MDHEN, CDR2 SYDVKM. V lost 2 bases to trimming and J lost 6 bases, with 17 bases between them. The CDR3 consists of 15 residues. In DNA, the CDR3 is TGTGCCAGCAGTTTAGGGGGCCTAGCAGCTGGCGAGCAGTACTTC. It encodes CASSLGGLAAGEQYF.

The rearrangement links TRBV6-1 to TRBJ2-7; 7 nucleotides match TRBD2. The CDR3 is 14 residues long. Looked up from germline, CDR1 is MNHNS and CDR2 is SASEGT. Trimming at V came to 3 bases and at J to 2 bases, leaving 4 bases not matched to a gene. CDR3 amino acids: CASSEGAGPYEQYF. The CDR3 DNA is TGTGCCAGCAGTGAGGGAGCGGGGCCCTACGAGCAGTACTTC.

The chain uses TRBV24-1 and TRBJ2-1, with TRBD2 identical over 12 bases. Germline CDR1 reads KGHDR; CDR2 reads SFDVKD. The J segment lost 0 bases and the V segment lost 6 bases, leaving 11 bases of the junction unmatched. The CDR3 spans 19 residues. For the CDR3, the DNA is TGTGCCACCAGTCCGATCGGGACTAGCGGGTCAAGCTCCTACAATGAGCAGTTCTTC. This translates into CATSPIGTSGSSSYNEQFF.

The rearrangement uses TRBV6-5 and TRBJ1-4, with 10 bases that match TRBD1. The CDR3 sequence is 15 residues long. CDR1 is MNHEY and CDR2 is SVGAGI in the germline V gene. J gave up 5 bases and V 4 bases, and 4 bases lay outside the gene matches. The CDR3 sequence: CASSLDRGLNEKLFF. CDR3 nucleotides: TGTGCCAGCAGTTTAGACAGGGGGCTGAATGAAAAACTGTTTTTT.

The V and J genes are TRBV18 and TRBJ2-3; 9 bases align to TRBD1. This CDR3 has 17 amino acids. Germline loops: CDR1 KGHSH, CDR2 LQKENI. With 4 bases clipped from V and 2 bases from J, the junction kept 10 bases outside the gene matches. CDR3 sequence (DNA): TGTGCCAGCTCACGATCAAGCGGGACAGGGAACACAGATACGCAGTATTTT. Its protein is CASSRSSGTGNTDTQYF.

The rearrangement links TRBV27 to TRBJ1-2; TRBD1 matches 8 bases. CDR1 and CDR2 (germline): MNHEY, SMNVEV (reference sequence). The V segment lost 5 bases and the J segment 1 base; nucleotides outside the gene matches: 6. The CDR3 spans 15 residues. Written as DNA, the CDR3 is TGTGCCAGCAGTAAACAGGGGGTCCTTAACTATGGCTACACCTTC. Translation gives CASSKQGVLNYGYTF.

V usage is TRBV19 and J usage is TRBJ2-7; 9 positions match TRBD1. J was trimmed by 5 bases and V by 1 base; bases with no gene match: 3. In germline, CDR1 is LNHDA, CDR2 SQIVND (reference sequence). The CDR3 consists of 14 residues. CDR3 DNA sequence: TGTGCCAGTAGTATAGTAACAGGGGGCCACGAGCAGTACTTC. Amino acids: CASSIVTGGHEQYF.

CDR3 coding DNA: TGTGCCAGCAGCTTAGAATTAAGGACAGGGCGGACAGATACGCAGTATTTT. As protein: CASSLELRTGRTDTQYF. V gene TRBV11-2 combines with J gene TRBJ2-3, with 8 bases that match TRBD1. The CDR3 totals 17 residues. The germline gives CDR1 SGHAT, CDR2 FQNNGV. V was pared by 0 bases and J by 3 bases, with 8 bases of the junction left unmatched.

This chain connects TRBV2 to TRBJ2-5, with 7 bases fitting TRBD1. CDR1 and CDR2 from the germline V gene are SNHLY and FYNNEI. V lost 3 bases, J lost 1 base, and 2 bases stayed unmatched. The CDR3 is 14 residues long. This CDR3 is CASSEGTAQETQYF. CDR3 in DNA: TGTGCCAGCAGTGAGGGGACAGCCCAAGAGACCCAGTACTTC.

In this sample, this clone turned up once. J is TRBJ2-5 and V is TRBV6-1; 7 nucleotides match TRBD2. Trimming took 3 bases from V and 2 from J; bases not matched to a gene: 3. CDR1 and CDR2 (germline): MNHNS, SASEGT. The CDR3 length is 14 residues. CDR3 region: CASSEASGQETQYF. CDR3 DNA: TGTGCCAGCAGTGAGGCTAGCGGTCAAGAGACCCAGTACTTC.

CDR3 residues: CASSRNLAGGTDTQYF. CDR3 bases: TGTGCCAGCAGCAGAAACCTAGCGGGGGGCACAGATACGCAGTATTTT. The chain has TRBV7-9 and TRBJ2-3, with TRBD2 matching 10 bases. V gave up 5 bases and J gave up 1 base; unmatched junction bases: 6. Per germline, CDR1 SEHNR and CDR2 FQNEAQ (reference sequence). The CDR3 has 16 amino acids.

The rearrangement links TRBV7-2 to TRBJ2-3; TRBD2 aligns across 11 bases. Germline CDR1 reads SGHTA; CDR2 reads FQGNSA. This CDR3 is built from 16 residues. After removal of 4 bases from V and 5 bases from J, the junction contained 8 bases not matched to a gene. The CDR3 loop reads CASSSRLAGKVDTQYF. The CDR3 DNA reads TGTGCCAGCAGCTCCCGACTAGCGGGAAAGGTAGATACGCAGTATTTT.

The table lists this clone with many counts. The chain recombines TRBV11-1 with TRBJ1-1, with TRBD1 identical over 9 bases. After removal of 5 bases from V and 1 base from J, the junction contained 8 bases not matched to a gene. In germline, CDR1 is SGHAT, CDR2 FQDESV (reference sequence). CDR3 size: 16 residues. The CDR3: CASSKDPGQGNTEAFF. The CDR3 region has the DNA TGTGCCAGCAGCAAGGACCCGGGACAGGGGAACACTGAAGCTTTCTTT. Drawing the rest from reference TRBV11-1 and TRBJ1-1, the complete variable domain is EAEVAQSPRYKITEKSQAVAFWCDPISGHATLYWYRQILGQGPELLVQFQDESVVDDSQLPKDRFSAERLKGVDSTLKIQPAELGDSAMYLCASSKDPGQGNTEAFFGQGTRLTVV.

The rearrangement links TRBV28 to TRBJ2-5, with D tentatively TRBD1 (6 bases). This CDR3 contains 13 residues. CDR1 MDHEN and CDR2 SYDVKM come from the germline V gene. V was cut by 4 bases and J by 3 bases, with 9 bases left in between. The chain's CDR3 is CASSYRVEETQYF. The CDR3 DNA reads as TGTGCCAGCAGTTACAGGGTGGAAGAGACCCAGTACTTC.

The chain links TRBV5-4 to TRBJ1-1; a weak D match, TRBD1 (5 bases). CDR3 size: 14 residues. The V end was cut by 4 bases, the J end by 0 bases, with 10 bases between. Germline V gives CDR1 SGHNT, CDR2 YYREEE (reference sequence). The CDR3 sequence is CASSPGLLNTEAFF. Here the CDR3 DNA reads TGTGCCAGCAGCCCGGGACTCTTGAACACTGAAGCTTTCTTT.

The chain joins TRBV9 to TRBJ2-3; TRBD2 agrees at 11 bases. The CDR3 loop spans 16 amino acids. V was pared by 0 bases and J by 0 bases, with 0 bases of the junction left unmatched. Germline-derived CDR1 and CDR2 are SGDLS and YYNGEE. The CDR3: CASSVASGGSTDTQYF. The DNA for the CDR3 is TGTGCCAGCAGCGTAGCTAGCGGGGGGAGCACAGATACGCAGTATTTT.

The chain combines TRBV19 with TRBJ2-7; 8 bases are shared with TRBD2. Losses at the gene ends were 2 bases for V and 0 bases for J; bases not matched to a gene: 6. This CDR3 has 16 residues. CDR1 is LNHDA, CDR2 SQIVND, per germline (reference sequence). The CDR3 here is CASSIIPGLGSYEQYF. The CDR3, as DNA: TGTGCCAGTAGTATAATACCGGGACTAGGCTCCTACGAGCAGTACTTC. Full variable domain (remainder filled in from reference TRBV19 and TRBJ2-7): DGGITQSPKYLFRKEGQNVTLSCEQNLNHDAMYWYRQDPGQGLRLIYYSQIVNDFQKGDIAEGYSVSREKKESFPLTVTSAQKNPTAFYLCASSIIPGLGSYEQYFGPGTRLTVT.

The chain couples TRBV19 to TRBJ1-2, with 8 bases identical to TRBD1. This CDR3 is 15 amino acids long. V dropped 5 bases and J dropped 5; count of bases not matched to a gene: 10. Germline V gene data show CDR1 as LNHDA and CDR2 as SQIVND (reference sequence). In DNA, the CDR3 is TGTGCCAGTAGTGTGCAGGGGGCGCGAGGATATGGCTACACCTTC. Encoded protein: CASSVQGARGYGYTF.

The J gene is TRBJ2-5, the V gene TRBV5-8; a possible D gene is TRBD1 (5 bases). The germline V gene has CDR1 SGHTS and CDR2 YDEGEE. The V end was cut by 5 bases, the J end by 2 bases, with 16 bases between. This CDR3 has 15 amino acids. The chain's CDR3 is CASSLGDLQQETQYF. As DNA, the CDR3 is TGTGCCAGCAGTCTAGGGGATCTACAGCAAGAGACCCAGTACTTC.

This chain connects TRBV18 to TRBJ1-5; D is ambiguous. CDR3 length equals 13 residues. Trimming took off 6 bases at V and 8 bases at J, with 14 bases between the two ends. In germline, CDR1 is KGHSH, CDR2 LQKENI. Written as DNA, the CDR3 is TGTGCCAGCTCTCTTTCTGGAGTGGAGCCCCAGCATTTT. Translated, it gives CASSLSGVEPQHF.

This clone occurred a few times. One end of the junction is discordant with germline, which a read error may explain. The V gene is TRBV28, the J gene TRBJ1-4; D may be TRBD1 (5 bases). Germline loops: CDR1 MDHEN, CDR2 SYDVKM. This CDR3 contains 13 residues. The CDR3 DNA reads TGTGCCAGCGGATCGGGACTCAATGGAAAACTGTTTTTT. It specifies CASGSGLNGKLFF.

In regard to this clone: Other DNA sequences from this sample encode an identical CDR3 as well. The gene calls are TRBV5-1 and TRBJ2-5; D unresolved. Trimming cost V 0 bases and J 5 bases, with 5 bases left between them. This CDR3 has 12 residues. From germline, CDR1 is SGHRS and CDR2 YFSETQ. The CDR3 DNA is TGCGCCAGCAGCTTGGTTGGCGAGACCCAGTACTTC. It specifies CASSLVGETQYF.

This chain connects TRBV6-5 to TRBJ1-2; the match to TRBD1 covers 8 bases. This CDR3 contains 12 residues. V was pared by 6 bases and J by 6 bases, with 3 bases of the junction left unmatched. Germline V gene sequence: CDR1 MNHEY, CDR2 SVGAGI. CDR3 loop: CASRGQEDGYTF. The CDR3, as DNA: TGTGCCAGCAGGGGACAGGAGGATGGCTACACCTTC.

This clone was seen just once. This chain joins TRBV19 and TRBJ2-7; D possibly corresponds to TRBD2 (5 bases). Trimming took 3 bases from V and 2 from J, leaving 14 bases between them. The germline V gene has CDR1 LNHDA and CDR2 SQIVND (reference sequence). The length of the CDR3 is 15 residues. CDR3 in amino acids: CASSISERSPYEQYF. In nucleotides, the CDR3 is TGTGCCAGTAGTATTAGTGAGCGGTCTCCCTACGAGCAGTACTTC.

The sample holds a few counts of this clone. CDR3 sequence reads: CASSYPGQGFVGAFF. The CDR3 nucleotides are TGTGCCAGCAGTTACCCGGGACAGGGTTTTGTTGGGGCTTTCTTT. This chain links TRBV6-5 with TRBJ1-1; 9 bases agree with TRBD1. The CDR3 extends over 15 amino acids. Germline values: CDR1 MNHEY, CDR2 SVGAGI. The V gene end was trimmed by 2 bases and the J gene end by 11 bases; junction bases not matched to a gene: 12.

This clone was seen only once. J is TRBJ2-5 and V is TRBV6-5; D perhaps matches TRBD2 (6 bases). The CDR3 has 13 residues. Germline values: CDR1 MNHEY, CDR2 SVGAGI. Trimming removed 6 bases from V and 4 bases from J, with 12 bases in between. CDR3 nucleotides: TGTGCCAGCAGGGTAGGAGGGCCAGAGACCCAGTACTTC. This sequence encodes CASRVGGPETQYF.